The present TCR beta chain was sequenced within a study of early T cells in non-severe SARS-CoV-2 infection. Study overall: Unpaired chains resulted from sequencing bulk RNA of unsorted whole blood.

Study-wide points: Lookups in VDJdb leaned toward anti-spike CD8 responses and missed private and CD4 specificities.

The CDR3 is 14 residues long. The V gene's germline CDR1 is LGHNA and CDR2 YSLEER. V was trimmed by 0 bases and J by 10 bases, leaving 10 bases between them. cDNA molecules, individually, were tagged with unique molecular identifiers. TCRdb called the 5' RACE reads again in MiXCR, with one record for every CDR3 protein. Here the sample spans tens of thousands of distinct CDR3 sequences, about 25% being singletons. There are a few counts of this clonotype. As yet, its antigen is unknown. This receptor was taken from an adult who was a healthcare worker with PCR-confirmed SARS-CoV-2 infection or an uninfected control (not recorded which). The chain recombines TRBV4-3 with TRBJ1-6; the D is unclear. The sequences come from whole blood, collected at baseline. The CDR3 loop is CASSQDFTGSPLHF. CDR3 nucleotides: TGCGCCAGCAGCCAAGATTTTACGGGCTCACCCCTCCACTTT.